The 30 T cell receptor beta chains given below trace back to one sample, sequenced in a study of CD8+ T cells in alopecia areata. Extracted RNA was reverse transcribed, and the resulting cDNA served as sequencing template. The assay was immunoSEQ multiplex PCR, and TCRdb's table has in-frame clones only and misses some. Among approximately 180,000 clones listed, about 72% were seen once. The specimen was CD8+ T cells sorted from blood, collected at week 0. These receptors were taken from a human donor with alopecia areata.

J is TRBJ2-3 and V is TRBV6-1; TRBD2 might be the D (5 bases). The germline CDR1 and CDR2 sequences are MNHNS and SASEGT. V was cut by 6 bases and J by 6 bases, with 22 bases left in between. The CDR3 has 16 residues. In DNA, the CDR3 is TGTGCCAGCAGGGAAAGAGGACTGCTCCCGGGGGATACGCAGTATTTT. Residues: CASRERGLLPGDTQYF.

This clone was picked up a small number of times. This chain connects TRBV6-5 to TRBJ2-5; unclear D gene. V shed 2 bases and J shed 4 bases, with 2 bases lying between them. CDR1 is MNHEY and CDR2 is SVGAGI in the germline V gene. The CDR3 runs 11 residues. CDR3 coding DNA: TGTGCCAGCAGTTACATAGAGACCCAGTACTTC. Encoded protein: CASSYIETQYF.

V is TRBV9 and J is TRBJ1-2; D call uncertain. CDR3 length: 11 amino acids. Germline loops: CDR1 SGDLS, CDR2 YYNGEE. Trimming cost V 5 bases and J 5 bases, with 7 bases left between them. In nucleotides, the CDR3 is TGTGCCAGCAGATCCCCTTATGGCTACACCTTC. Amino acids: CASRSPYGYTF.

This rearrangement joins TRBV4-2 to TRBJ1-1; D unclear. V lost 1 base to trimming and J lost 4 bases, with 10 bases between them. The CDR3 sequence is 14 residues long. Germline V gene data show CDR1 as LGHNA and CDR2 as YNFKEQ. CDR3: CASSQARLGTEAFF. In DNA form, the CDR3 reads TGTGCCAGCAGCCAAGCCCGATTGGGCACTGAAGCTTTCTTT.

The J gene is TRBJ1-2, the V gene TRBV7-2, with D possibly TRBD1 on 5 matching bases. The germline gives CDR1 SGHTA, CDR2 FQGNSA. The CDR3 loop spans 16 amino acids. Trimming stripped 5 bases from V and 5 bases from J, with 21 bases between. DNA of the CDR3: TGTGCCAGCAGCGAATCCTCCGGGGCCCCCAATTATGGCTACACCTTC. It encodes CASSESSGAPNYGYTF. The full variable domain, its missing parts supplied by reference TRBV7-2 and TRBJ1-2, is GAGVSQSPSNKVTEKGKDVELRCDPISGHTALYWYRQSLGQGLEFLIYFQGNSAPDKSGLPSDRFSAERTGGSVSTLTIQRTQQEDSAVYLCASSESSGAPNYGYTFGSGTRLTVV.

This clone has only a few counts. The V and J genes are TRBV14 and TRBJ1-1; no clear D. CDR3 size: 15 residues. Trimming pared 1 base from V and 5 bases from J, leaving 14 bases between. CDR1 is SGHDN and CDR2 is FVKESK in the germline V gene. CDR3 in amino acids: CASSQAARGGTEAFF. In nucleotides, the CDR3 is TGTGCCAGCAGCCAAGCAGCGCGGGGTGGAACTGAAGCTTTCTTT.

This sequence joins TRBV6-5 and TRBJ1-2, with 7 bases identical to TRBD1. The CDR3 consists of 13 residues. Per germline, CDR1 MNHEY and CDR2 SVGAGI. With 6 bases clipped from V and 8 bases from J, the junction kept 9 bases outside the gene matches. The CDR3 spells CASSHDRARGYTF. The CDR3 DNA sequence: TGTGCCAGCAGCCACGACAGGGCGCGGGGCTACACCTTC.

V usage is TRBV30 and J usage is TRBJ2-1; 9 bases map to TRBD1. Germline V gene lookup returns CDR1 GTSNPN and CDR2 SVGIG (reference sequence). V lost 2 bases, J lost 9 bases, and 2 bases stayed unmatched. This CDR3 is 12 amino acids long. The chain's CDR3 is CAWSTGGSEQFF. The CDR3 nucleotides are TGTGCCTGGAGTACAGGGGGCAGTGAGCAGTTCTTC. Full variable domain (missing parts from reference TRBV30 and TRBJ2-1): SQTIHQWPATLVQPVGSPLSLECTVEGTSNPNLYWYRQAAGRGLQLLFYSVGIGQISSEVPQNLSASRPQDRQFILSSKKLLLSDSGFYLCAWSTGGSEQFFGPGTRLTVL.

This clone was picked up a small number of times. V usage is TRBV7-9 and J usage is TRBJ1-1; 7 bases are shared with TRBD1. CDR1 SEHNR and CDR2 FQNEAQ come from the germline V gene (reference sequence). V dropped 5 bases and J dropped 3; count of bases not matched to a gene: 9. CDR3 length: 15 amino acids. CDR3 residues: CASSPRRGLDTEAFF. In DNA, the CDR3 is TGTGCCAGCAGCCCAAGAAGGGGGCTGGACACTGAAGCTTTCTTT.

In this sample, this clone turned up a few times. V gene TRBV4-1 combines with J gene TRBJ2-3; TRBD2 matches 8 bases. Germline-derived CDR1 and CDR2 are MGHRA and YSYEKL. After removal of 2 bases from V and 3 bases from J, the junction contained 4 bases not matched to a gene. CDR3 length equals 15 residues. CDR3 in amino acids: CASSQSGGGTDTQYF. CDR3 nucleotide sequence: TGCGCCAGCAGCCAAAGCGGGGGAGGAACAGATACGCAGTATTTT.

The V gene is TRBV4-1, the J gene TRBJ2-3; D not resolved. V dropped 0 bases and J dropped 3 bases, with 7 bases sitting between them. This CDR3 contains 14 residues. CDR1 MGHRA and CDR2 YSYEKL come from the germline V gene. The CDR3 region has the DNA TGCGCCAGCAGCCAAGATAGCCTAACAGATACGCAGTATTTT. This sequence encodes CASSQDSLTDTQYF.

This clone appeared a single time. CDR3 loop: CAWSEEGLNTEAFF. CDR3 DNA: TGTGCCTGGAGTGAAGAGGGGTTGAACACTGAAGCTTTCTTT. The chain joins TRBV30 to TRBJ1-1; tentatively, D is TRBD1 (5 bases). Germline loops: CDR1 GTSNPN, CDR2 SVGIG (reference sequence). This CDR3 has 14 amino acids. Trimming removed 1 base at V and 0 bases at J, with 9 bases between.

The chain employs TRBV27 and TRBJ2-4, with D uncertain. CDR3 length: 16 residues. Germline assignment: CDR1 MNHEY and CDR2 SMNVEV (reference sequence). V lost 5 bases, J lost 0 bases, and 14 bases lay in between. The CDR3 region is CASSRLGGLAKNIQYF. The DNA for the CDR3 is TGTGCCAGCAGTCGACTGGGTGGGCTAGCCAAAAACATTCAGTACTTC.

The gene calls are TRBV7-9 and TRBJ2-2, with D maybe TRBD2 (6 bases). V gave up 6 bases and J gave up 4 bases, with 15 bases separating them. CDR1 is SEHNR and CDR2 is FQNEAQ in the germline V gene (reference sequence). The CDR3 runs 15 residues. CDR3 loop: CASSSAGPATGELFF. DNA of the CDR3: TGTGCCAGCAGTAGCGCGGGGCCGGCCACCGGGGAGCTGTTTTTT. Full variable domain (outside the CDR3, taken from reference TRBV7-9 and TRBJ2-2): DTGVSQNPRHKITKRGQNVTFRCDPISEHNRLYWYRQTLGQGPEFLTYFQNEAQLEKSRLLSDRFSAERPKGSFSTLEIQRTEQGDSAMYLCASSSAGPATGELFFGEGSRLTVL.

The rearrangement joins TRBV14 to TRBJ2-1, with D perhaps TRBD1 or TRBD2 (5 bases each). CDR1 is SGHDN and CDR2 is FVKESK in the germline V gene. This CDR3 is built from 12 residues. Trimming stripped 1 base from V and 10 bases from J, with 8 bases between. The CDR3: CASSQGGYEQFF. CDR3 in DNA: TGTGCCAGCAGCCAAGGGGGGTACGAGCAGTTCTTC.

This sequence joins TRBV27 and TRBJ1-1, with a possible D match to TRBD1 (5 bases). The CDR3 length is 13 residues. Trimming left V 2 bases short and J 4 bases short, with 8 bases between. Germline V gene lookup returns CDR1 MNHEY and CDR2 SMNVEV (reference sequence). CDR3 DNA: TGTGCCAGCAGTTTAGGGGCAGTCACTGAAGCTTTCTTT. The encoded protein is CASSLGAVTEAFF.

This clone was observed a handful of times. This chain uses TRBV5-6 with TRBJ2-2, with TRBD1 identical over 9 bases. CDR3 length: 15 residues. Germline CDR1 SGHDT, CDR2 YYEEEE. The ends lost 4 bases at V and 6 bases at J; junction bases unmatched: 7. The CDR3, as DNA: TGTGCCAGCAGCAGGGGACAGGGAATGGCCGGGGAGCTGTTTTTT. Translation: CASSRGQGMAGELFF.

The chain combines TRBV30 with TRBJ2-5, with a possible D match to TRBD2 (7 bases). V lost 0 bases, J lost 6 bases, and 11 bases lay in between. CDR1 is GTSNPN, CDR2 SVGIG, per germline (reference sequence). CDR3 size: 13 residues. This CDR3 reads CAWSVGGLQTQYF. CDR3 sequence (DNA): TGTGCCTGGAGTGTCGGGGGGCTCCAGACCCAGTACTTC.

Only a few counts were recorded for this clone. V and J are TRBV11-2 and TRBJ2-7, with D unclear. V was cut by 0 bases and J by 5 bases, with 17 bases left in between. The CDR3 has 16 amino acids. Per the germline V gene, CDR1 is SGHAT and CDR2 is FQNNGV. The CDR3 DNA reads TGTGCCAGCAGCTTAGAAACCTCCTTTACGCTCGACGAGCAGTACTTC. It specifies CASSLETSFTLDEQYF.

About this clone: Relative to the germline gene, one junction end is altered; a read error may explain this. The chain has TRBV20-1 and TRBJ2-5; weak D call: TRBD1 (5 bases). This CDR3 comprises 11 residues. Per the germline V gene, CDR1 is DFQATT and CDR2 is SNEGSKA (reference sequence). CDR3: CSAREGRGWNF. The CDR3 bases are TGCAGTGCTAGAGAGGGAAGGGGCTGGAACTTC.

The sample holds one count of this clone. The V and J genes are TRBV30 and TRBJ2-5; no reliable D call. The CDR3 runs 16 residues. Trimming removed 1 base at V and 2 bases at J, with 17 bases between. Germline-derived CDR1 and CDR2 are GTSNPN and SVGIG (reference sequence). CDR3 nucleotides: TGTGCCTGGAGTGACAGCCCCGTGATGGGACAAGAGACCCAGTACTTC. It codes for CAWSDSPVMGQETQYF. Drawing the rest from reference TRBV30 and TRBJ2-5, the complete variable domain is SQTIHQWPATLVQPVGSPLSLECTVEGTSNPNLYWYRQAAGRGLQLLFYSVGIGQISSEVPQNLSASRPQDRQFILSSKKLLLSDSGFYLCAWSDSPVMGQETQYFGPGTRLLVL.

The gene calls are TRBV4-1 and TRBJ1-5, with D unresolved. The V gene lost 4 bases and the J gene lost 3 bases, with 13 bases spanning the gap. The CDR3 loop spans 15 amino acids. The germline V gene encodes CDR1 MGHRA and CDR2 YSYEKL. The DNA for the CDR3 is TGCGCCAGCAGCCCCCTCGCGGCGGACAATCAGCCCCAGCATTTT. It encodes CASSPLAADNQPQHF.

V and J are TRBV6-6 and TRBJ1-5; 8 nucleotides agree with TRBD1. Trimming at V came to 5 bases and at J to 11 bases, leaving 11 bases not matched to a gene. The CDR3 has 14 residues. Germline CDR1 MNHNY, CDR2 SVGAGI (reference sequence). CDR3 in amino acids: CASSTGTGRLAQHF. The CDR3 DNA reads as TGTGCCAGCAGTACCGGGACAGGCCGTTTGGCCCAGCATTTT.

The genes are TRBV15 and TRBJ2-7; D tentatively reads TRBD1 or TRBD2 (5 bases each). CDR3 size: 15 residues. Germline lookup yields CDR1 LNHNV and CDR2 YYDKDF (reference sequence). V was trimmed by 8 bases and J by 0 bases, leaving 17 bases between them. The CDR3 bases are TGTGCCACCCGGGGCGTCGTGGATTCCTCCTACGAGCAGTACTTC. Translated, it gives CATRGVVDSSYEQYF. The full variable domain, with the rest looked up from reference TRBV15 and TRBJ2-7, is DAMVIQNPRYQVTQFGKPVTLSCSQTLNHNVMYWYQQKSSQAPKLLFHYYDKDFNNEADTPDNFQSRRPNTSFCFLDIRSPGLGDTAMYLCATRGVVDSSYEQYFGPGTRLTVT.

The chain uses TRBV6-6 and TRBJ1-3, with 8 bases aligning to TRBD1. Germline CDR1 reads MNHNY; CDR2 reads SVGAGI (reference sequence). J gave up 3 bases and V 5 bases, and 3 bases lay outside the gene matches. CDR3 length: 14 amino acids. The CDR3 coding sequence is TGTGCCAGCAGTGACAGGGGTCTTGGAAACACCATATATTTT. This gives the protein CASSDRGLGNTIYF.

This clone was recorded at least ten times. V is TRBV27 and J is TRBJ1-1; 9 positions match TRBD1. The length of the CDR3 is 12 residues. Germline V lookup: CDR1 MNHEY, CDR2 SMNVEV (reference sequence). V dropped 6 bases and J dropped 6; count of bases not matched to a gene: 2. CDR3 loop: CASRQGAAEAFF. DNA for the CDR3: TGTGCCAGCAGACAGGGGGCCGCTGAAGCTTTCTTT.

V usage is TRBV7-8 and J usage is TRBJ2-7; D remains unclear. V lost 3 bases, J lost 4 bases, and 7 bases lay in between. This CDR3 region has 12 residues. Germline-derived CDR1 and CDR2 are SGHVS and FQNEAQ. As DNA, the CDR3 is TGTGCCAGCAGCTTGCGCTCGTACGAGCAGTACTTC. Translating gives CASSLRSYEQYF.

The rearrangement joins TRBV6-5 to TRBJ1-1; TRBD1 is a possible D gene (6 bases). This CDR3 is 13 amino acids long. Per germline, CDR1 MNHEY and CDR2 SVGAGI. V lost 10 bases, J lost 4 bases, and 16 bases lay in between. Here the CDR3 DNA reads TGTGCCATTAGGGGACAAGGGATCACTGAAGCTTTCTTT. Translation gives CAIRGQGITEAFF.

V and J are TRBV6-5 and TRBJ1-2, with TRBD1 matching 7 bases. The CDR3 runs to 13 residues. The germline gives CDR1 MNHEY, CDR2 SVGAGI. V trimming: 5 bases; J trimming: 4 bases; junction bases outside the gene matches: 4. CDR3 region: CASSPRDSYGYTF. The CDR3, as DNA: TGTGCCAGCAGTCCCCGGGACAGCTATGGCTACACCTTC.

This chain connects TRBV7-9 to TRBJ2-3, with 16 bases that match TRBD2. The CDR3 covers 16 residues. The V segment lost 5 bases and the J segment 4 bases; nucleotides outside the gene matches: 3. The germline CDR1 and CDR2 sequences are SEHNR and FQNEAQ (reference sequence). The CDR3 loop reads CASSPGLAGGADTQYF. CDR3 DNA: TGTGCCAGCAGCCCGGGACTAGCGGGGGGGGCAGATACGCAGTATTTT.